This note documents a single T cell receptor (beta chain) sequence. Its antigen is currently not known. The record has no base qualities; no much larger clone is one base away. These data originate in a study of blood T cell repertoires in COVID-19 (dated by TCRdb to 2020 to 2021). Study-level background: Collaborator samples came from the United States, Italy and Spain and covered acute and convalescent phases of COVID-19. The repertoires were made available in a free public database intended to serve as a resource for research on the immune response to SARS-CoV-2. The prospective study material was composed of cDNA or gDNA derived from T cells, B-cell-depleted T cells, or PBMCs. Subjects who had been exposed to COVID-19, were actively infected with it, or had recovered from it provided the deeply sampled blood TCRbeta repertoires that made up the dataset. The samples were drawn from two sources: the first 160 participants of the ongoing ImmuneRACE study, and approximately 1,300 subjects contributed by 6 global collaborators. HLA class I and class II types, where available, came from metadata supplied by the sample provider rather than from assay-based typing. The sample metadata nearly always contained a de-identified subject ID, COVID-19 status, age in years and sex. The paper as a whole reports these results and caveats: The amount of clinical and demographic metadata varied by source and participant and was provided uncurated.

TCRbeta CDR3 regions were amplified from genomic DNA using the immunoSEQ Assay, a bias-controlled multiplex PCR. The paper's data handling went like this. Nucleated cell counts per sample were estimated from amplification of reference gene primers within the assay. To quantify the absolute abundance of each unique TCRbeta CDR3 rearrangement, sequence reads were collapsed and filtered. For each sample, productive Simpson clonality was calculated by taking the square root of Simpson's diversity index across productive rearrangements. TCRdb carries this immuneACCESS record with in-frame sequences only. Its versions omit some clonotypes, under half of them owing to an unresolved V gene in the studies checked, with the rest unexplained. The V and J calls and clone size were taken over from that table, and D and trimming were inferred from the DNA. The sample table lists approximately 150,000 clones, around 77% of them with a count of one. The ten top clones hold 8.6% of the sample.

Whole blood was collected in K2EDTA tubes by collaborating institutions according to the institutions' own protocols. Collaborator samples were shipped for TCRbeta analysis as frozen whole blood, isolated PBMCs, or DNA extracted from either sample type. This receptor was identified in a man in his forties or fifties with active or convalescent COVID-19. The sequenced material came from peripheral blood.

The CDR3 reads as follows: CASSQLAGLYEQYF. The nucleotides read TGCGCCAGCAGCCAACTAGCGGGCCTCTACGAGCAGTACTTC. The rearranged chain carries TRBV4-1 and TRBJ2-7; 8 bases in between match TRBD2. From the cysteine up to the phenylalanine, the CDR3 has a length of 14 residues. The read is trimmed to its CDR3 DNA, 42 bases read in frame from base 1. CDR1 and CDR2 are drawn from the germline V gene: MGHRA, YSYEKL. V lost 2 bases and J lost 3 bases, and the count of bases not matched to a germline gene is 3.